The rows below give T cell receptor beta chains drawn from one sample of a study of cytomegalovirus exposure and HLA in healthy donors. Clones were read by immunoSEQ multiplex PCR, and TCRdb kept only the in-frame ones, dropping some. The table has about 180,000 clones, more than 80% seen once. Input material: PBMCs. These receptors came from a woman under 30 in good health and CMV-seropositive. The conserved cysteine and the conserved F or W are not part of the CDR3 here. The order of the fields is V gene, J gene, CDR3 protein.

TRBV4-2	TRBJ2-3	ASSQEGTGGTDTQY
TRBV27	TRBJ1-1	ASRQGGSEAF
TRBV19	TRBJ1-1	ASFQGSRTEAF
TRBV28	TRBJ1-1	ASNPSRYENTEAF
TRBV4-3	TRBJ2-5	ASSQEVGGGARETQY
TRBV5-1	TRBJ2-3	ASSLVAGTDTQY
TRBV5-1	TRBJ2-6	ASSFSPPGPSGANVLT
TRBV6-5	TRBJ2-3	ASSRTTSGGATQY
TRBV5-8	TRBJ1-6	ASVPIRGGSPLH
TRBV11-2	TRBJ1-1	ASSFIDGTGETEAF
TRBV7-8	TRBJ1-1	ASSGWGRANTEAF
TRBV7-9	TRBJ1-6	ASSKDRVAYNSPLH
TRBV7-3	TRBJ2-1	ASSQKQGAGNEQF
TRBV25-1	TRBJ1-2	ASSEYGTAYGYT
TRBV5-1	TRBJ2-2	ASSVITAGGTGELF
TRBV27	TRBJ2-7	ASTSPGTYEQY
TRBV2	TRBJ2-3	ASNKNRGSTDTQY
TRBV5-6	TRBJ2-7	ASSWGTGSDEQY
TRBV6-1	TRBJ2-1	ASSGGEQF
TRBV6-5	TRBJ2-7	ASRHRVGEQY
TRBV29-1	TRBJ2-2	SVERGSGELF
TRBV4-3	TRBJ2-7	ASGQGAEQY
TRBV4-3	TRBJ2-6	ASTWGLTGANGLT
TRBV28	TRBJ1-1	ASSLSRVTEAF
TRBV5-6	TRBJ1-2	ASSFWTGSDGYT
TRBV4-3	TRBJ2-7	ASSQAIDRDRGSYEQY
TRBV5-1	TRBJ2-3	ASSSRLAGGRADTQY
TRBV4-1	TRBJ1-4	ASSQDGPGKLF
TRBV6-6	TRBJ2-7	ASSYSIGYEQY
TRBV10-3	-	AWGDGYEQY
TRBV6-6	TRBJ1-2	ASSYRMVARGYT
TRBV9	TRBJ1-3	ASSVSGGGGGNTIY
TRBV6-1	TRBJ2-7	ASTRRDYEQY
TRBV14	TRBJ2-4	ASSQEGPSGGTVIAKNIQY
TRBV13	TRBJ2-1	ASSTRADRGPHEQF
TRBV21-1	TRBJ1-6	ASSTRQGPYNSPLH
TRBV19	TRBJ1-2	ASTWGRLYGYT
TRBV5-1	TRBJ1-2	ASQFRRPTGGRANYGYT
TRBV9	TRBJ1-2	ASSPLGGVETYGYT
TRBV10-2	TRBJ1-1	ANSVGEDTEAF
TRBV29-1	TRBJ1-5	SIQGQGDQPQH
TRBV18	TRBJ2-3	ASSPWDSLTDTQY
TRBV4-3	TRBJ1-1	ASSRGQGLFSTEAF
TRBV6-5	TRBJ1-2	ASRGRDSYYGYT
TRBV5-1	TRBJ2-7	ASSLTSGGAYEQY
TRBV9	TRBJ1-2	ASSPGAFLSYGYT
TRBV5-1	-	ASGGGGPSYEQY
TRBV30	TRBJ1-1	AWRDPGRGLSTEAF
TRBV27	TRBJ2-1	ASSPPGVGLAGIKGGNEQF
TRBV7-7	TRBJ2-5	ASSPVGQREETQY
TRBV18	TRBJ1-5	ASSPLEGQPQH
TRBV6-6	TRBJ2-7	ASRSGYEQY
TRBV29-1	TRBJ2-5	SVERRDPLETQY
TRBV6-5	TRBJ1-1	ASATGGRSTEAF